Listed here are 6 T cell receptor beta chains from one sample, sequenced in a study of OX40 agonist ivuxolimab in advanced cancers. Repertoires were generated with immunoSEQ multiplex PCR, while TCRdb's copy carries only in-frame clones and drops some. The table has 60,000 or so clones, approximately 84% seen once. Sample: CD4+ or CD8+ T cells sorted from blood, taken in a trial of the OX40 agonist ivuxolimab. Source of these receptors: an adult with an advanced solid tumor such as melanoma, head and neck, liver or kidney cancer.

This sequence joins TRBV27 and TRBJ1-4, with 9 bases matching TRBD1. The CDR3 totals 15 residues. V was clipped by 0 bases and J by 8 bases; unmatched bases: 4. Germline V lookup: CDR1 MNHEY, CDR2 SMNVEV (reference sequence). In nucleotides, the CDR3 is TGTGCCAGCAGTTTATCCGGGACAGGGCTGGAAAAACTGTTTTTT. This encodes CASSLSGTGLEKLFF.

This clone was observed once. The CDR3 bases are TGCGCCAGCAGCCGGGACAGGGAACAGTACGAGCAGTACTTC. Translating gives CASSRDREQYEQYF. This chain uses TRBV5-1 with TRBJ2-7, with TRBD1 identical over 9 bases. V lost 4 bases and J lost 4; bases outside the gene matches: 6. The germline CDR1 and CDR2 sequences are SGHRS and YFSETQ. The CDR3 totals 14 residues. The whole variable domain, remainder taken from reference TRBV5-1 and TRBJ2-7, is KAGVTQTPRYLIKTRGQQVTLSCSPISGHRSVSWYQQTPGQGLQFLFEYFSETQRNKGNFPGRFSGRQFSNSRSEMNVSTLELGDSALYLCASSRDREQYEQYFGPGTRLTVT.

This clone was picked up one time. The V call is TRBV27, the J call TRBJ1-5; 8 bases fit TRBD1. Germline V gives CDR1 MNHEY, CDR2 SMNVEV (reference sequence). The CDR3 has 15 amino acids. J was trimmed by 4 bases and V by 6 bases; bases with no gene match: 8. CDR3 amino acids: CASRDRGGVNQPQHF. CDR3 nucleotides: TGTGCCAGCAGAGACAGGGGAGGGGTAAATCAGCCCCAGCATTTT.

This clone has only a few counts. The DNA of the CDR3 is TGTGCCAGCAGCTCGTACGGGATCAGAGGGAGCACGGGTAGCTATGGCTACACCTTC. This encodes CASSSYGIRGSTGSYGYTF. The chain joins TRBV7-8 to TRBJ1-2; D unresolved. This CDR3 is built from 19 residues. V was pared by 4 bases and J by 4 bases, with 28 bases between. CDR1 and CDR2 (germline): SGHVS, FQNEAQ.

The chain has TRBV10-3 and TRBJ1-2; D unclear. Germline V CDR1 and CDR2: ENHRY, SYGVKD. The CDR3 runs 14 residues. The V and J ends lost 6 bases and 5 bases respectively, with 16 bases between them. CDR3 nucleotide sequence: TGTGCCATCAGCTCATTGGACCGGGGATATGGCTACACCTTC. It specifies CAISSLDRGYGYTF.

V and J are TRBV29-1 and TRBJ1-2; possibly TRBD1 for D (6 bases). V gave up 6 bases and J gave up 7 bases, with 21 bases separating them. This CDR3 region has 14 residues. In germline, CDR1 is SQVTM, CDR2 ANQGSEA. This CDR3 reads CSVKGDFTTSGYTF. DNA for the CDR3: TGCAGCGTCAAGGGGGACTTCACCACCTCTGGCTACACCTTC. The full variable domain, completed using reference TRBV29-1 and TRBJ1-2, is SAVISQKPSRDICQRGTSLTIQCQVDSQVTMMFWYRQQPGQSLTLIATANQGSEATYESGFVIDKFPISRPNLTFSTLTVSNMSPEDSSIYLCSVKGDFTTSGYTFGSGTRLTVV.